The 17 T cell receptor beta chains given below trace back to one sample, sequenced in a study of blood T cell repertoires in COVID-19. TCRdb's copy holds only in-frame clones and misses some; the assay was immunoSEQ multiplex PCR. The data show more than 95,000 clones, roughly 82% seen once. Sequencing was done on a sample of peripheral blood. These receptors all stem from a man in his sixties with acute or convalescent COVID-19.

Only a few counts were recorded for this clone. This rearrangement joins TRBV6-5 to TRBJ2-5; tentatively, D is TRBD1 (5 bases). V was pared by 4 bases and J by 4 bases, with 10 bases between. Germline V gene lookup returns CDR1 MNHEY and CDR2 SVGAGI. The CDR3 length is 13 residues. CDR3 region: CASSSQGRETQYF. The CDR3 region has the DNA TGTGCCAGCAGTTCCCAGGGAAGAGAGACCCAGTACTTC.

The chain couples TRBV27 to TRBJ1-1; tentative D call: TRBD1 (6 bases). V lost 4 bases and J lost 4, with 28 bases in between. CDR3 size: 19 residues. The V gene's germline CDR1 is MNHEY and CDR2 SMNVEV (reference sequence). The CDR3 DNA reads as TGTGCCAGCAGTTCAGAAGACAGGACCCTTCAGATGTTCTCCACTGAAGCTTTCTTT. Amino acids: CASSSEDRTLQMFSTEAFF.

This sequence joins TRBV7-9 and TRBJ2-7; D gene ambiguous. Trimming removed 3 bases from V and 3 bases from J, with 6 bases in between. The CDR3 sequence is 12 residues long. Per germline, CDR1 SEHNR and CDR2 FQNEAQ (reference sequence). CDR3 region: CASSLGSYEQYF. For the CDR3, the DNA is TGTGCCAGCAGCTTGGGCAGCTACGAGCAGTACTTC. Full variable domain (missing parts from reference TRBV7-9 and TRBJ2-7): DTGVSQNPRHKITKRGQNVTFRCDPISEHNRLYWYRQTLGQGPEFLTYFQNEAQLEKSRLLSDRFSAERPKGSFSTLEIQRTEQGDSAMYLCASSLGSYEQYFGPGTRLTVT.

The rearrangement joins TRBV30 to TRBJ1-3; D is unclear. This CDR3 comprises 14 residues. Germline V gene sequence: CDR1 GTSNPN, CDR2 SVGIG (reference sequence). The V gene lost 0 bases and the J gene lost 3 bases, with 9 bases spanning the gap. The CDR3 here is CAWSVAGYGNTIYF. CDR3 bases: TGTGCCTGGAGTGTCGCGGGCTATGGAAACACCATATATTTT.

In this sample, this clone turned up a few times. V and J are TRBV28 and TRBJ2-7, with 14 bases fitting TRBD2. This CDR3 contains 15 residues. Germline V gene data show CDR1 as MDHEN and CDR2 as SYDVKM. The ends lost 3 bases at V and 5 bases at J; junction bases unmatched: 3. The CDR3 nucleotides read TGTGCCAGCAGTTTGGGGACTAGCGGGAGAAACGAGCAGTACTTC. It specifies CASSLGTSGRNEQYF.

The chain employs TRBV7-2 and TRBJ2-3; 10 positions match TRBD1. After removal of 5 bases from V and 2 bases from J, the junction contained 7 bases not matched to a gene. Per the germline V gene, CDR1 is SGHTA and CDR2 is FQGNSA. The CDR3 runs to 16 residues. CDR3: CASSRRDRGATDTQYF. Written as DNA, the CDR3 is TGTGCCAGCAGCCGTCGGGACAGGGGTGCCACAGATACGCAGTATTTT.

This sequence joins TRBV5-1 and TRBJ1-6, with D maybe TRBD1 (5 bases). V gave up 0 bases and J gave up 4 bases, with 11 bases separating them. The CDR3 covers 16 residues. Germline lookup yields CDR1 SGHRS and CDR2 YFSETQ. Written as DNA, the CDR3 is TGCGCCAGCAGCTTGGGGGGCCAGGGTTATAATTCACCCCTCCACTTT. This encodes CASSLGGQGYNSPLHF.

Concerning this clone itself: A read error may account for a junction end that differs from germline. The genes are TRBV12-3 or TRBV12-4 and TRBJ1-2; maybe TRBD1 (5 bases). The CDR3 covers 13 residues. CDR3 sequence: CASSLDRLATYGF. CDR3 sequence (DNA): TGTGCCAGCAGTTTAGACAGGCTGGCGACTTACGGTTTC.

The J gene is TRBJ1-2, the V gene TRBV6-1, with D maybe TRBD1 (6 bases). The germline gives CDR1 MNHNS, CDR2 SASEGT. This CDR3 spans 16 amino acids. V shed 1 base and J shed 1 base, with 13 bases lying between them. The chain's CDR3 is CASSEGDPGDNYGYTF. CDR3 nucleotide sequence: TGTGCCAGCAGTGAAGGAGACCCAGGGGATAACTATGGCTACACCTTC.

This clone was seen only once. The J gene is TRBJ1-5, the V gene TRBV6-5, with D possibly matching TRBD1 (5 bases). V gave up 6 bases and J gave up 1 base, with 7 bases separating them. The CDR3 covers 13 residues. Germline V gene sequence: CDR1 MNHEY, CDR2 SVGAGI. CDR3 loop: CASRGGSNQPQHF. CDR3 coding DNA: TGTGCCAGCAGGGGGGGAAGCAATCAGCCCCAGCATTTT.

The chain's CDR3 is CASTPPDRYNEQFF. The CDR3 DNA sequence: TGTGCCAGCACCCCTCCGGACAGGTACAATGAGCAGTTCTTC. The chain couples TRBV5-4 to TRBJ2-1, with 7 bases fitting TRBD1. The junction had 7 bases not matched to a gene; V was cut back by 6 bases and J by 4 bases. The CDR3 contains 14 residues. Germline V lookup: CDR1 SGHNT, CDR2 YYREEE (reference sequence).

This CDR3 reads CASSSQMNTEAFF. The CDR3 DNA sequence: TGCGCCAGCAGCTCCCAAATGAACACTGAAGCTTTCTTT. The chain links TRBV5-1 to TRBJ1-1; D uncertain. The germline V gene encodes CDR1 SGHRS and CDR2 YFSETQ. The CDR3 loop spans 13 amino acids. V dropped 3 bases and J dropped 0 bases, with 6 bases sitting between them.

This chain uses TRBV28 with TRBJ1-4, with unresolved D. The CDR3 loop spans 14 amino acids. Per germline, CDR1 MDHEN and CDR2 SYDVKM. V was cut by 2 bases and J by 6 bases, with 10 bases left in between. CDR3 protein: CASSLRGHYEKLFF. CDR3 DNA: TGTGCCAGCAGTTTAAGAGGGCACTATGAAAAACTGTTTTTT.

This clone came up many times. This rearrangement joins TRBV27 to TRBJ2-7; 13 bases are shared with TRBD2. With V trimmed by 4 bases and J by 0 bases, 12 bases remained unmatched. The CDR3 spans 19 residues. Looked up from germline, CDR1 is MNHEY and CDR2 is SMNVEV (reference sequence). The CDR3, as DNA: TGTGCCAGCAGTTCCTCCGGGACTAGCGGGATCCCCAGCTCCTACGAGCAGTACTTC. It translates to CASSSSGTSGIPSSYEQYF.

The CDR3 is CASSFGTSGRRTDTQYF. The CDR3 coding sequence is TGTGCCAGCAGCTTCGGGACTAGCGGGAGACGCACAGATACGCAGTATTTT. The chain is built from TRBV7-3 and TRBJ2-3, with 14 nucleotides matching TRBD2. This CDR3 has 17 amino acids. Germline CDR1 is SGHTA and CDR2 is FQGTGA. The V segment lost 3 bases and the J segment 1 base; nucleotides outside the gene matches: 3.

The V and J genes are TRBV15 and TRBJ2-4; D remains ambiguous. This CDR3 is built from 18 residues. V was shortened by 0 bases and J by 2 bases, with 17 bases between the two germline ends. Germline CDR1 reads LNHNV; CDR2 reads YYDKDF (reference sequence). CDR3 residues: CATSRDTPIRGTKNIQYF. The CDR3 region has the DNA TGTGCCACCAGCAGAGATACCCCCATCCGAGGTACCAAAAACATTCAGTACTTC.

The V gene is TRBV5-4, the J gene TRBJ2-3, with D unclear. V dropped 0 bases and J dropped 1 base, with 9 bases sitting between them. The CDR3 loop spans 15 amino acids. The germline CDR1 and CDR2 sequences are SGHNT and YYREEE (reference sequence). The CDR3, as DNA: TGTGCCAGCAGCTTGGATTCCCGCGGCACAGATACGCAGTATTTT. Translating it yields CASSLDSRGTDTQYF.